Below are 4 T cell receptor beta chains sequenced from a single sample in a study of blood T cell repertoires in COVID-19. The method was immunoSEQ multiplex PCR; TCRdb's version includes in-frame clones alone and lacks a portion of them. There are about 90,000 clones in the sample; around 93% occur only once, and about 2.5% lies in the top ten. The sample was peripheral blood. These receptors were obtained from a human donor with active COVID-19. The donor label of this sample is uncertain.

This chain connects TRBV5-6 to TRBJ1-2; TRBD1 matches 7 bases. CDR1 SGHDT and CDR2 YYEEEE come from the germline V gene. Losses at the gene ends were 4 bases for V and 4 bases for J; bases not matched to a gene: 10. This CDR3 is built from 15 residues. The CDR3 spells CASSREGGRGYGYTF. CDR3 nucleotides: TGTGCCAGCAGCCGGGAAGGGGGCCGTGGCTATGGCTACACCTTC. Full variable domain (outside the CDR3, taken from reference TRBV5-6 and TRBJ1-2): DAGVTQSPTHLIKTRGQQVTLRCSPKSGHDTVSWYQQALGQGPQFIFQYYEEEERQRGNFPDRFSGHQFPNYSSELNVNALLLGDSALYLCASSREGGRGYGYTFGSGTRLTVV.

In nucleotides, the CDR3 is TGTGCCAGCACCCCCCGGAGGACTTCCTACGAGCAGTACTTC. This encodes CASTPRRTSYEQYF. V gene TRBV2 combines with J gene TRBJ2-7; TRBD2 might be the D (5 bases). Looked up from germline, CDR1 is SNHLY and CDR2 is FYNNEI. The length of the CDR3 is 14 residues. Trimming removed 7 bases from V and 1 base from J, with 14 bases in between.

The chain recombines TRBV28 with TRBJ2-2; 9 bases map to TRBD2. CDR1 MDHEN and CDR2 SYDVKM come from the germline V gene. The CDR3 contains 20 residues. Trimming at V came to 4 bases and at J to 3 bases, leaving 18 bases not matched to a gene. CDR3 nucleotides: TGTGCCAGCAGTTCCGCTCCCCTCTTTTCTAGCGGGGTTTACACCGGGGAGCTGTTTTTT. Its translation: CASSSAPLFSSGVYTGELFF.

The V gene is TRBV5-1, the J gene TRBJ1-1; possibly TRBD1 for D (6 bases). Trimming pared 0 bases from V and 3 bases from J, leaving 12 bases between. Germline V gives CDR1 SGHRS, CDR2 YFSETQ. The CDR3 sequence is 15 residues long. Written as DNA, the CDR3 is TGCGCCAGCAGCTTGGTTCCAGGGGAGTACACTGAAGCTTTCTTT. It yields the protein CASSLVPGEYTEAFF.